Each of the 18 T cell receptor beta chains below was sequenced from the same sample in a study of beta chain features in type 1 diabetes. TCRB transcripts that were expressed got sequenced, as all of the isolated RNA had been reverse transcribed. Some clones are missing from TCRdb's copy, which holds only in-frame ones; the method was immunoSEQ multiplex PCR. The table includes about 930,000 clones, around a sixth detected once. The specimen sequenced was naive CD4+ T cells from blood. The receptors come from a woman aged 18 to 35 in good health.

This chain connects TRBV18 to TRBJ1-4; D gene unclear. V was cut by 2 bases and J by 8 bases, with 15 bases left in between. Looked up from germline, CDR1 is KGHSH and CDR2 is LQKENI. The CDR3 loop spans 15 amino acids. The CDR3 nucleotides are TGTGCCAGCTCACCAATCGGGAGGGTAGGCGAAAAACTGTTTTTT. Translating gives CASSPIGRVGEKLFF.

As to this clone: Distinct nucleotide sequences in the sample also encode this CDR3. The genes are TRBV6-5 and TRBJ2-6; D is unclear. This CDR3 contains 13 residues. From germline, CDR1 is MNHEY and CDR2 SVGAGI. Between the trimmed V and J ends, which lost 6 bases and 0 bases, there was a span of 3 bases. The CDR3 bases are TGTGCCAGCAGGAGCTCTGGGGCCAACGTCCTGACTTTC. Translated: CASRSSGANVLTF.

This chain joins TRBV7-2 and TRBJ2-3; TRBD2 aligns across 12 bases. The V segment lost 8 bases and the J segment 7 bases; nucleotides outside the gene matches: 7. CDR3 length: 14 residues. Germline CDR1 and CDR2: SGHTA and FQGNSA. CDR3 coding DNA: TGTGCCAGCTCCCGACTAGCGGGAGCTAATACGCAGTATTTT. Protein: CASSRLAGANTQYF.

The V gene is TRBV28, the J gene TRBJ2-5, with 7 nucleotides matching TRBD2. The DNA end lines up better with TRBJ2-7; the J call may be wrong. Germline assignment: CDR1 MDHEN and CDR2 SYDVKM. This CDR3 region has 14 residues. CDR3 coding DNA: TGTGCCAGCGGACCGGTCGGACTAGGCTACGAGCAGTACTTC. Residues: CASGPVGLGYEQYF.

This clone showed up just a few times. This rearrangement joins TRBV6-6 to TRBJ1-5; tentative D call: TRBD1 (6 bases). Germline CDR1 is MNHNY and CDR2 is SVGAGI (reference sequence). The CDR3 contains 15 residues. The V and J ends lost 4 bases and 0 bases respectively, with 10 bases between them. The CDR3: CASSFSGASNQPQHF. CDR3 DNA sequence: TGTGCCAGCAGTTTCTCGGGGGCTAGCAATCAGCCCCAGCATTTT.

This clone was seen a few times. CDR3 sequence: CASSISGRSQETQYF. As DNA, the CDR3 is TGTGCCAGTAGTATCAGCGGGAGATCCCAAGAGACCCAGTACTTC. The genes are TRBV19 and TRBJ2-5; TRBD2 matches at 8 bases. Per germline, CDR1 LNHDA and CDR2 SQIVND (reference sequence). The ends lost 3 bases at V and 1 base at J; junction bases unmatched: 4. The CDR3 runs 15 residues.

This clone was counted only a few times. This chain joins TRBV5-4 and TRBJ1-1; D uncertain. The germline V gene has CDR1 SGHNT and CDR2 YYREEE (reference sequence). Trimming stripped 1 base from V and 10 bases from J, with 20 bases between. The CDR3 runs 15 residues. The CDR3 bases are TGTGCCAGCAGCTTGAAAGGCAGCGGCCACCTAAGAGCTTTCTTT. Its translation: CASSLKGSGHLRAFF.

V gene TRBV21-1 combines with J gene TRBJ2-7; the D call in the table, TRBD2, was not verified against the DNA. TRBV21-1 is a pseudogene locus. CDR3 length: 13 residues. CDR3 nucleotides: TGTGCCAGCAGCAAAAAGAGCTCCTACGAGCAGTACTTC. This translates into CASSKKSSYEQYF.

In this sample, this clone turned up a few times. CDR3 in DNA: TGTGCCAGCTGGACTATGAACACTGAAGCTTTCTTT. Translating it yields CASWTMNTEAFF. The chain has TRBV28 and TRBJ1-1; no clear D. The CDR3 is 12 residues long. Trimming took off 8 bases at V and 0 bases at J, with 7 bases between the two ends. Germline V lookup: CDR1 MDHEN, CDR2 SYDVKM. The full variable domain, with the rest looked up from reference TRBV28 and TRBJ1-1, is DVKVTQSSRYLVKRTGEKVFLECVQDMDHENMFWYRQDPGLGLRLIYFSYDVKMKEKGDIPEGYSVSREKKERFSLILESASTNQTSMYLCASWTMNTEAFFGQGTRLTVV.

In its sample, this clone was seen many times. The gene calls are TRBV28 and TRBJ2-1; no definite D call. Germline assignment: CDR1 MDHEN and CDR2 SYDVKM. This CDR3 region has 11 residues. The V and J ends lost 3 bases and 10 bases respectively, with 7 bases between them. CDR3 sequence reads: CASSFRWEQFF. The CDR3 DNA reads TGTGCCAGCAGTTTTCGTTGGGAGCAGTTCTTC.

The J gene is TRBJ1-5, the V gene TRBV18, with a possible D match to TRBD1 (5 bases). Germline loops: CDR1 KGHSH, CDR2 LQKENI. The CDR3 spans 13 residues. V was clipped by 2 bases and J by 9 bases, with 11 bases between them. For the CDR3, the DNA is TGTGCCAGCTCACCAGGGTCAGGGAGGCCCCAGCATTTT. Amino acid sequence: CASSPGSGRPQHF.

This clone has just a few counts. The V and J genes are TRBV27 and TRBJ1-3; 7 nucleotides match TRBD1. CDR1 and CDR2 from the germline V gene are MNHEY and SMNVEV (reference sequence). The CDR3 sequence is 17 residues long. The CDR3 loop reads CGSSRRFEGAGGNTIYF. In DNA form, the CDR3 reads TGTGGAAGCAGCAGAAGATTCGAGGGGGCAGGTGGAAACACCATATATTTT.

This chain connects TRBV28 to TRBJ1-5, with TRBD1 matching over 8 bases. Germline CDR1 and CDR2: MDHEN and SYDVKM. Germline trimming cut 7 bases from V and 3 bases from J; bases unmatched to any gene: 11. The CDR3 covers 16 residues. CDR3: CASTKGQAGFNQPQHF. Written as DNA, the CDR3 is TGTGCCAGCACAAAGGGACAGGCGGGATTCAATCAGCCCCAGCATTTT.

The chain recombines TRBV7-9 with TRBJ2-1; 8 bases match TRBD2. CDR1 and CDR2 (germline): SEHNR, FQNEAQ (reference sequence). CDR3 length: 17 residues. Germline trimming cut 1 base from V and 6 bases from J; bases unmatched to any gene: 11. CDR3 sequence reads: CASSLGGTGTRVNEQFF. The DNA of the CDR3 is TGTGCCAGCAGCTTAGGTGGAACCGGGACTAGGGTCAATGAGCAGTTCTTC.

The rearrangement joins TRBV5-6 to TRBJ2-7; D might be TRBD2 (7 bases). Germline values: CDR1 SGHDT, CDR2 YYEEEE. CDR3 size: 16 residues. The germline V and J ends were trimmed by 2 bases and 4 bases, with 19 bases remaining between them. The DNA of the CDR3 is TGTGCCAGCAGCTTTGGGGGGGCTGAGGTTACATACGAGCAGTACTTC. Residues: CASSFGGAEVTYEQYF.

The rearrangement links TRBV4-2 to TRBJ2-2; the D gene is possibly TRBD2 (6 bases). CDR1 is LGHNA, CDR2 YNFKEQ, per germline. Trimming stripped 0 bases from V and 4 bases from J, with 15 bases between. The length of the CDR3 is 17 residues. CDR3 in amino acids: CASSQDSGGSPTGELFF. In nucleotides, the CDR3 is TGTGCCAGCAGCCAAGATTCTGGGGGGAGCCCCACCGGGGAGCTGTTTTTT.

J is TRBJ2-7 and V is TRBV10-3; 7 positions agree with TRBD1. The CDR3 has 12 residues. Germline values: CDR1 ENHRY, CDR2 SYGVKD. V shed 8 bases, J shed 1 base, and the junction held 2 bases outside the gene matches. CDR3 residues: CAIRGQSYEQYF. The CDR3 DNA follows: TGTGCCATCCGGGGACAGTCCTACGAGCAGTACTTC.

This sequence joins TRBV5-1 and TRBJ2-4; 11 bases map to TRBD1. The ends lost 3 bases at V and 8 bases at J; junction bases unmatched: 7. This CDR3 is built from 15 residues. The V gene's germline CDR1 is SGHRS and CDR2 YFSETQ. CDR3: CASSYGQGAIDIQYF. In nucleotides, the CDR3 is TGCGCCAGCAGCTACGGACAGGGGGCCATAGACATTCAGTACTTC.